The present T cell receptor (beta chain) was sequenced within a study of beta chain features in type 1 diabetes. In this sample, this clone turned up a few times. Sequenced material consisted of expressed TCRB transcripts (all of the isolated RNA was reverse transcribed). Sequenced by immunoSEQ multiplex PCR; TCRdb stores in-frame clones only, minus some. The sample holds 300,000 to 450,000 clones, roughly 13% seen once. The sequenced sample was naive CD4+ T cells from blood. This clonotype was obtained from a man aged 18 to 30 in good health.

Here the CDR3 reads CATRWAGYGYTF. For the CDR3, the DNA is TGTGCCACCCGGTGGGCTGGCTATGGCTACACCTTC. This chain connects TRBV5-6 to TRBJ1-2; no clear D. The germline CDR1 and CDR2 sequences are SGHDT and YYEEEE. This CDR3 comprises 12 residues. Trimming took off 9 bases at V and 4 bases at J, with 13 bases between the two ends.